These 5 T cell receptor beta chains came from one sample sequenced in a study of T cell clones after liver transplantation. Data came from immunoSEQ multiplex PCR; TCRdb stores just in-frame clones and leaves some out. This sample has tens of thousands of clones; 70% to 80% occur once, and the top ten carry over 12%. The sequences come from CD4+ T cells from blood, collected before liver transplant. The receptor set was obtained from a human donor who received a liver transplant.

The V gene is TRBV10-3, the J gene TRBJ1-1, with TRBD1 matching 7 bases. The length of the CDR3 is 15 residues. The junction had 7 bases not matched to a gene; V was cut back by 3 bases and J by 3 bases. Germline V gene lookup returns CDR1 ENHRY and CDR2 SYGVKD. The CDR3 here is CAISDDRAVDTEAFF. The CDR3 nucleotides read TGTGCCATCAGTGATGACAGGGCGGTTGACACTGAAGCTTTCTTT.

The CDR3 nucleotides are TGTGCCAGCAGCTTAGACTTTCAGGGGTCCCGAGAAAAAGCTTTCTTT. Amino acid sequence: CASSLDFQGSREKAFF. The V call is TRBV7-9, the J call TRBJ1-1; D is perhaps TRBD1 (6 bases). Deletions cut 1 base from V and 9 bases from J, with 21 bases between. From germline, CDR1 is SEHNR and CDR2 FQNEAQ (reference sequence). The CDR3 loop spans 16 amino acids. The whole variable domain, filled in from reference TRBV7-9 and TRBJ1-1, reads DTGVSQNPRHKITKRGQNVTFRCDPISEHNRLYWYRQTLGQGPEFLTYFQNEAQLEKSRLLSDRFSAERPKGSFSTLEIQRTEQGDSAMYLCASSLDFQGSREKAFFGQGTRLTVV.

The V call is TRBV5-1, the J call TRBJ1-6; a weak D match, TRBD1 (5 bases). The CDR3 has 16 residues. CDR1 and CDR2 from the germline V gene are SGHRS and YFSETQ. V lost 3 bases to trimming and J lost 7 bases, with 17 bases between them. CDR3 region: CASSSRPGGENSPLHF. The CDR3 nucleotides are TGCGCCAGCAGCTCCCGCCCGGGAGGGGAAAATTCACCCCTCCACTTT.

The rearrangement uses TRBV10-1 and TRBJ1-2; TRBD1 agrees at 7 bases. CDR1 is WNHNN, CDR2 SYGVQD, per germline (reference sequence). The CDR3 sequence is 13 residues long. V trimming: 3 bases; J trimming: 8 bases; junction bases outside the gene matches: 6. The CDR3 here is CASSDDREGGYTF. The CDR3 DNA follows: TGCGCCAGCAGTGATGACAGGGAAGGCGGCTACACCTTC.

The chain links TRBV5-1 to TRBJ1-1, with 8 nucleotides matching TRBD1. The length of the CDR3 is 12 residues. Germline CDR1 and CDR2: SGHRS and YFSETQ. J lost 11 bases, V lost 4 bases, and 7 bases had no gene match. CDR3 protein: CASSIDRGEAFF. The CDR3 DNA reads TGCGCCAGCAGCATAGACAGGGGTGAGGCTTTCTTT.